The rows below give T cell receptor beta chains drawn from one sample of a study of cytomegalovirus exposure and HLA in healthy donors. The repertoire was sequenced with immunoSEQ multiplex PCR; TCRdb's copy has only in-frame clones and lacks some. The sample has a few hundred thousand clones, 77% seen once; the top ten hold roughly 2.6%. Sequenced: PBMCs. The receptors stem from a woman in her sixties in good health and CMV-seropositive. Both conserved end residues are part of each CDR3. Each record gives: V gene, clone size, CDR3 protein. Where a row states a size, it is once, few, many or the class of an expanded clone; other rows omit it.

TRBV4-2 | - | CASSPPGLAGGPSTDTQYF
TRBV5-1 | - | CASSLDPQGRNTEAFF
TRBV2 | once | CASSRTTSNTGELFF
TRBV19 | few | CASSPHYLGGGDTEAFF
TRBV7-9 | - | CASTRVQSGNTIYF
TRBV6-5 | - | CASSRGTGGSYEQYF
TRBV7-3 | once | CASSSGQGSYNEQFF
TRBV30 | - | CAWSVVSSPLHF
TRBV7-9 | - | CASSLSGVHYEQYF
TRBV29-1 | - | CSVGQGPNTEAFF
TRBV7-8 | once | CASSLTDRGTQYF
TRBV19 | - | CASSMLRGFEEKLFF
TRBV6-1 | - | CASLGSYPYEQYF
TRBV29-1 | - | CSVERGTGTGYTF
TRBV6-6 | - | CASTNRDRGLYEQYF
TRBV19 | - | CASSRGDTQYF
TRBV5-1 | - | CASSLFLDRTDTQYF
TRBV28 | - | CASSQTGQGGRNTEAFF
TRBV6-5 | - | CASRVERQLYGYTF
TRBV4-2 | - | CASSLSGRGGSTDTQYF
TRBV29-1 | few | CSVLLRGYEQYF
TRBV12-5 | - | CASAMGQGVDEQYF
TRBV30 | - | CAWMAGQETQYF
TRBV5-1 | - | CASSLQSLAGLYNEQFF
TRBV4-2 | - | CASSPKRGVGTDTQYF
TRBV5-1 | - | CASSFQATQETQYF
TRBV7-8 | - | CASSLMIGRRRNQPQHF
TRBV7-9 | - | CASSLGLAGTYEQYF
TRBV7-6 | - | CASSLQATNYNSPLHF
TRBV4-1 | - | CASSPASGAAPQHF
TRBV5-4 | - | CASSTGQMNTEAFF
TRBV5-4 | - | CASSLELAKNIQYF
TRBV2 | - | CASSLGQGGNIQYF
TRBV11-3 | - | CASSLGGSSPEETQYF
TRBV6-5 | - | CASRAGGGSGNTIYF
TRBV28 | - | CASRRGGPYGYTF
TRBV5-1 | - | CASRFGSGAYEQYF
TRBV5-1 | few | CASSLVSGNSPLHF
TRBV18 | - | CASSPLSGTGDGYTF
TRBV5-4 | - | CATPHPGTGISNTEAFF
TRBV5-1 | few | CASSLAGRSGYTF
TRBV11-2 | - | CASSLQVPDGELFF
TRBV19 | - | CASSATGARPYGYTF
TRBV18 | - | CASSSRRDTGELFF
TRBV4-1 | - | CASSRLLHSYEQYF
TRBV7-2 | - | CASSVTWGHEAFF
TRBV6-5 | - | CASSTLAGGVNEQFF
TRBV7-8 | - | CASSLAGTGNTGELFF
TRBV5-1 | - | CASSLERREGDEQFF
TRBV5-6 | - | CASRYGLAGETGELFF
TRBV10-3 | - | CAIKAGGPGGEQFF
TRBV7-2 | once | CASSLGGVYEQYF
TRBV25-1 | - | CASSVSSGGAAEAFF